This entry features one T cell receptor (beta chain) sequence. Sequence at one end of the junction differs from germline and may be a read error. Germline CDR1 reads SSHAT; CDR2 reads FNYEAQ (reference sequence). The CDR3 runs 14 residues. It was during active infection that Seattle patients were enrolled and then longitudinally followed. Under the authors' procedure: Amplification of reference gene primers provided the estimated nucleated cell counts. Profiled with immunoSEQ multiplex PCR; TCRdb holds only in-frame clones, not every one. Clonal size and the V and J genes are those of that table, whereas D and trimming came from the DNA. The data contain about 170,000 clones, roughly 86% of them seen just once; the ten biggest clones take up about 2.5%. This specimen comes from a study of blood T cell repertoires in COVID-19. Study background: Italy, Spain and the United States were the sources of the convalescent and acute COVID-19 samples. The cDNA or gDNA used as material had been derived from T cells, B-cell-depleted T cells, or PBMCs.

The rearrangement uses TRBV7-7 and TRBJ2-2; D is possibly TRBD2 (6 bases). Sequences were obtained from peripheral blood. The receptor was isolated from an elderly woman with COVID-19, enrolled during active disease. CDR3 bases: TGTGCTAGCAGCCCTCTCGGGGGAACCGGGGAGCTGTTTTTT. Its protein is CASSPLGGTGELFF.